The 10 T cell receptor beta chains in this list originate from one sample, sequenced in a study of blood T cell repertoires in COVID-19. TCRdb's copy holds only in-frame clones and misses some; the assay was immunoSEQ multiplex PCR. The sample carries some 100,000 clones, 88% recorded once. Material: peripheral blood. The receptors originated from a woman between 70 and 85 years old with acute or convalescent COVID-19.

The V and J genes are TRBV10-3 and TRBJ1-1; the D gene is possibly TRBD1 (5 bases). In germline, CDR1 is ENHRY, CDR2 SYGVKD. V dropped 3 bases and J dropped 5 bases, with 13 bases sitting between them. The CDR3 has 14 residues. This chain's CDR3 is CAISDPTVKTEAFF. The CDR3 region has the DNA TGTGCCATCAGTGACCCGACAGTTAAGACTGAAGCTTTCTTT.

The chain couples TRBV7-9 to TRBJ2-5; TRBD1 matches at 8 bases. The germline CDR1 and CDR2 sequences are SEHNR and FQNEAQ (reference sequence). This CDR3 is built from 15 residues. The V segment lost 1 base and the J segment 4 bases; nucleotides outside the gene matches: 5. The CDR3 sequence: CASSLDPRGPETQYF. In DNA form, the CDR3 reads TGTGCCAGCAGCTTAGATCCCAGGGGGCCAGAGACCCAGTACTTC.

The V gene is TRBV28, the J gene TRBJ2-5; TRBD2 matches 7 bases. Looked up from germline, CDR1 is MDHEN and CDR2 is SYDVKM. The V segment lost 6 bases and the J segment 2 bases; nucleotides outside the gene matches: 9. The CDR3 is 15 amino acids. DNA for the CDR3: TGTGCCAGCAGGCTCGCGGGAGTATGGCAAGAGACCCAGTACTTC. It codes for CASRLAGVWQETQYF. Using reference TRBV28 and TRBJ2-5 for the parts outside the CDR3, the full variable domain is DVKVTQSSRYLVKRTGEKVFLECVQDMDHENMFWYRQDPGLGLRLIYFSYDVKMKEKGDIPEGYSVSREKKERFSLILESASTNQTSMYLCASRLAGVWQETQYFGPGTRLLVL.

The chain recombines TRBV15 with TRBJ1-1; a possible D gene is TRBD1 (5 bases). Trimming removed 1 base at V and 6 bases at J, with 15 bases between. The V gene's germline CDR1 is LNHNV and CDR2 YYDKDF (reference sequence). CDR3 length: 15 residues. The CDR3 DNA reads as TGTGCCACCAGCAGAGGGGGCAGGGTCAATTCTGAAGCTTTCTTT. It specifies CATSRGGRVNSEAFF. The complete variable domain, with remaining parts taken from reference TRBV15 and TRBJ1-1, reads DAMVIQNPRYQVTQFGKPVTLSCSQTLNHNVMYWYQQKSSQAPKLLFHYYDKDFNNEADTPDNFQSRRPNTSFCFLDIRSPGLGDTAMYLCATSRGGRVNSEAFFGQGTRLTVV.

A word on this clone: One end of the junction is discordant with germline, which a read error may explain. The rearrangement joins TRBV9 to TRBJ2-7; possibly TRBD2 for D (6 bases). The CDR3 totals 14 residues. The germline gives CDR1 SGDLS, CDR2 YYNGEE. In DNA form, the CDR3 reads TGTGCCAGCAGTCCTACGGGACTGACTGTAAGGAGAGTCTTC. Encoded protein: CASSPTGLTVRRVF.

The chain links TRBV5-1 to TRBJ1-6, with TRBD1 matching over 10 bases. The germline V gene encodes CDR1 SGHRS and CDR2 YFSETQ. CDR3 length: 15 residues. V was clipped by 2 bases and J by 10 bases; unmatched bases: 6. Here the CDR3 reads CASSLGDRGGSPLHF. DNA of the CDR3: TGCGCCAGCAGCTTAGGGGACAGGGGCGGCTCACCCCTCCACTTT.

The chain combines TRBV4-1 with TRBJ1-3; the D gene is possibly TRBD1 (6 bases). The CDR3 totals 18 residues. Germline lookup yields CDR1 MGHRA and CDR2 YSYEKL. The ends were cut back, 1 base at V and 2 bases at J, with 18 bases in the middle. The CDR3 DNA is TGCGCCAGCAGCCAAGGACTCCAAGGGGGATGGGCTGGAAACACCATATATTTT. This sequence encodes CASSQGLQGGWAGNTIYF.

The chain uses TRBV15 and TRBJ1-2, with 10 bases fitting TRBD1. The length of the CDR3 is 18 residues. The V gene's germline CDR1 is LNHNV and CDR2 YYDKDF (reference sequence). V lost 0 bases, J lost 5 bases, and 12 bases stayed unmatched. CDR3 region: CATSREIPGTGVEYGYTF. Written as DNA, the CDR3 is TGTGCCACCAGCAGAGAAATACCCGGGACAGGGGTTGAGTATGGCTACACCTTC.

The CDR3 is CSASRQAYNEKLFF. CDR3 coding DNA: TGCAGTGCTAGTCGACAGGCCTATAATGAAAAACTGTTTTTT. The chain has TRBV20-1 and TRBJ1-4; the D gene is possibly TRBD1 (6 bases). Germline V CDR1 and CDR2: DFQATT, SNEGSKA (reference sequence). V lost 3 bases and J lost 4, with 12 bases in between. The CDR3 totals 14 residues.

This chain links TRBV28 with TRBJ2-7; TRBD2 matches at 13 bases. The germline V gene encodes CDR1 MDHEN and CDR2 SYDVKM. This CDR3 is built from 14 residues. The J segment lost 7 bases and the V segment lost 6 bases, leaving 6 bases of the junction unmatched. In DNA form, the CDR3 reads TGTGCCAGCAGCGGGACTAGCGGGACTATTGAGCAGTACTTC. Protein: CASSGTSGTIEQYF.